This T cell receptor beta chain was captured in a study of T cell repertoires in cytomegalovirus infection (dated by TCRdb to between 2018 and 2021). For the wider study: Donor HLA type was relevant to the analysis, because carriage of CMV infection together with the matching HLA type was indicated by public TCR beta signatures.

Findings and caveats that apply to the study as a whole: In the ex vivo response, HLA-C-restricted CMV-specific TCR beta clonotypes were dominant, and in two of eight donors the single most frequent clonotype came from this HLA-C-restricted group. Cumulative frequency of public TCR beta family members discriminated carriers of CMV infection plus the relevant HLA type in this cohort and an independent 352-donor cohort.

This clonotype was detected many times. The antigen it recognizes is unknown. Base qualities are not at hand, and no much larger clone is one base apart. Cut back by 3 bases and 6 bases, the V and J ends lie 15 bases apart. There are 15 amino acids in the CDR3, from cysteine to phenylalanine inclusive. Only the CDR3 part of the read is kept: 45 bases, read in frame from the first base. The sequencer was an Illumina HiSeq 1500. Using fastp trimming at Q25 and MiXCR clonotype assembly, TCRdb reanalyzed the public sequencing data and kept in-frame beta chains. Rows are combined by CDR3 protein, so each entry shows the most common genes and DNA. The sample profile shows about 360,000 distinct CDR3 sequences; 15% to 20% of them were found once. 8.7% of the sample belongs to the ten largest clones.

Sequencing was done on a sample of PBMCs. The receptor was derived from a human donor in good health (CMV status not recorded). Some clones in this sample may be carry-over from other donors' samples. The chain uses TRBV12-3 or TRBV12-4 and TRBJ2-4, with TRBD2 tentatively as D gene (6 bases match). The CDR3 loop reads CASSLPSGGINIQYF. The sequenced DNA is TGTGCCAGCAGTTTGCCTAGTGGGGGGATAAACATTCAGTACTTC.